This is a list of T cell receptor beta chains from one sample in a study of blood T cell repertoires in COVID-19. Sequenced by immunoSEQ multiplex PCR; TCRdb stores in-frame clones only, minus some. The sample carries 200,000 to 250,000 clones, about 90% recorded once. What was sequenced was PBMCs or T cells enriched from blood (not recorded which). Receptors were obtained from a woman between 25 and 40 years old who had been exposed to COVID-19. Each CDR3 is given with its conserved first and last residue. Each record gives: J gene, V gene, CDR3 protein.

J: TRBJ1-2
V: TRBV28
CDR3: CASSLGGYGYTF

J: TRBJ2-3
V: TRBV11-2
CDR3: CASSSSSDTQYF

J: TRBJ2-7
V: TRBV4-1
CDR3: CASSQDPDSGRPSYEQYF

J: TRBJ2-7
V: TRBV6-9
CDR3: CASSYLRSDLGDYEQYF

J: TRBJ2-5
V: TRBV29-1
CDR3: CSVGQHQETQYF

J: TRBJ1-5
V: TRBV28
CDR3: CASSFLGPGGFQPQHF

J: TRBJ1-1
V: TRBV28
CDR3: CASSLKPGTEAFF

J: TRBJ2-5
V: TRBV5-4
CDR3: CASSPDSPRIQETQYF

J: TRBJ1-4
V: TRBV6-5
CDR3: CASRRSANEKLFF

J: TRBJ1-3
V: TRBV10-3
CDR3: CAISEGAGNTIYF

J: TRBJ1-1
V: TRBV6-5
CDR3: CASSPSSNTEAFF

J: TRBJ2-2
V: TRBV4-1
CDR3: CASSQDPVGLAANVGELFF

J: TRBJ1-4
V: TRBV11-2
CDR3: CASTTYRTQATNEKLFF

J: TRBJ2-7
V: TRBV7-3
CDR3: CASSLTAASYEQYF

J: TRBJ2-3
V: TRBV5-4
CDR3: CASSLGLAAGHTQYF

J: TRBJ2-1
V: TRBV19
CDR3: CASRLGLYNEQFF

J: TRBJ2-6
V: TRBV7-6
CDR3: CASSLAGGAQSGANVLTF

J: TRBJ2-2
V: TRBV28
CDR3: CASSLLQGENTGELFF

J: TRBJ2-2
V: TRBV5-3
CDR3: CARSLSRGRELFF

J: TRBJ2-5
V: TRBV4-2
CDR3: CASSQVGLAGEETQYF

J: TRBJ2-5
V: TRBV4-2
CDR3: CASSPRQGRGETQYF

J: TRBJ2-1
V: TRBV19
CDR3: CASSSAGGQIYNEQFF

J: TRBJ2-5
V: TRBV20-1
CDR3: CSAMEDETQYF